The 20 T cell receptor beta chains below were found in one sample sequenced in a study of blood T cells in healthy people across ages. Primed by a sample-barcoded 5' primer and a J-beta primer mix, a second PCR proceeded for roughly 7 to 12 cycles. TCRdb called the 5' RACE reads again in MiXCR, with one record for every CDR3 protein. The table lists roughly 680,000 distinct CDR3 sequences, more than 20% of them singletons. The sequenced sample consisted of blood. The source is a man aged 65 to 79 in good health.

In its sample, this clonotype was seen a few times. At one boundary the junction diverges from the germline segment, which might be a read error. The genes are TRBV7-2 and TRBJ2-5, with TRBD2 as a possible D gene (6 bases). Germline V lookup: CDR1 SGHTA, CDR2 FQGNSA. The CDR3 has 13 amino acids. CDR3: CASSLDAGPRKFF. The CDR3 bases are TGTGCCAGCAGCTTAGACGCGGGACCGCGAAAGTTCTTC.

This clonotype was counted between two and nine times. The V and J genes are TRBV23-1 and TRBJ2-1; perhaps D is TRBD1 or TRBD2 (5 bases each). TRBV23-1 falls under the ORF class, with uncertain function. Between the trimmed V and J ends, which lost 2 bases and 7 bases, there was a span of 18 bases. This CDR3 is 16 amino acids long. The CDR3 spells CASSQPCPGAINEQFF. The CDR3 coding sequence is TGCGCCAGCAGTCAACCCTGCCCCGGGGCAATAAATGAGCAGTTCTTC.

The CDR3 DNA reads as TGTGCCAGCAGCGGATCCGGGCCAAAGAATCTGGAAAAACTGTTTTTT. Amino acid sequence: CASSGSGPKNLEKLFF. This chain uses TRBV7-9 with TRBJ1-4; no clear D gene. The CDR3 loop spans 16 amino acids. Trimming cost V 5 bases and J 8 bases, with 21 bases left between them. The germline V gene encodes CDR1 SEHNR and CDR2 FQNEAQ (reference sequence).

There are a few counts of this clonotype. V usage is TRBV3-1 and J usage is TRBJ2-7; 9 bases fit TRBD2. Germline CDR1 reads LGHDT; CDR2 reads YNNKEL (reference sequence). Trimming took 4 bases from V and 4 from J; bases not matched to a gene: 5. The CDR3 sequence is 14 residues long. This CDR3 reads CASSLTSGMYEQYF. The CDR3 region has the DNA TGTGCCAGCAGCCTGACTAGCGGAATGTACGAGCAGTACTTC.

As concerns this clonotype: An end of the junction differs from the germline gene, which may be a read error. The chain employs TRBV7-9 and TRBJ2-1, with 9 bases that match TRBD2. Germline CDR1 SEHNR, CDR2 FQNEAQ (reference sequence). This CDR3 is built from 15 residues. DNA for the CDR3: TGTGCCAGCAGCATGGCCGCGGGAGGGCCGAATGAGCAGCTCTTC. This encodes CASSMAAGGPNEQLF.

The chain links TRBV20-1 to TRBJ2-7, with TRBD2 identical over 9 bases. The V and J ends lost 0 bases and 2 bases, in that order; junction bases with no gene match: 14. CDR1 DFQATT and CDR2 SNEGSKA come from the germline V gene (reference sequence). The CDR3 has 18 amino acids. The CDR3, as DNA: TGCAGTGCTAGAGATCGGAGTAGCGGGAGCATCCGCCCCTACGAGCAGTACTTC. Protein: CSARDRSSGSIRPYEQYF.

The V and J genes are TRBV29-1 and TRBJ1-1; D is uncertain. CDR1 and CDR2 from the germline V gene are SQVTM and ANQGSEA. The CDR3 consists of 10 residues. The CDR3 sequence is CSIDNDEAFF. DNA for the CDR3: TGCAGTATAGATAATGACGAAGCTTTCTTT.

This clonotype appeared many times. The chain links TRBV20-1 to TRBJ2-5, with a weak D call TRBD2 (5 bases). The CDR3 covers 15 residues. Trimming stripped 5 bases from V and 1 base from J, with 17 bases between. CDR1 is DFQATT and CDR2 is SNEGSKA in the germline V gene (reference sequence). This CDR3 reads CSAPRVRGSQETQYF. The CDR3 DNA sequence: TGCAGTGCTCCCCGTGTACGGGGTTCCCAAGAGACCCAGTACTTC.

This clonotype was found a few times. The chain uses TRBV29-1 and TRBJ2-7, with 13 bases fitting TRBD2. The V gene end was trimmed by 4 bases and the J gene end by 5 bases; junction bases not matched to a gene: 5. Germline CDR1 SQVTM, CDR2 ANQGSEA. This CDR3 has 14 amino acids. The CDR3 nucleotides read TGCAGCGTTGTTAGGGGGACTAGCGGGAACGAGCAGTACTTC. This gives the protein CSVVRGTSGNEQYF.

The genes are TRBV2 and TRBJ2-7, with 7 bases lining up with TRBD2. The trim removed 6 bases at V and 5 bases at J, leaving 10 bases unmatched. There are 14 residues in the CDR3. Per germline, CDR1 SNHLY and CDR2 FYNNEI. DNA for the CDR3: TGTGCCAGCAGCCCTGGGAGGGGCGTCGACGAGCAGTACTTC. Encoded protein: CASSPGRGVDEQYF.

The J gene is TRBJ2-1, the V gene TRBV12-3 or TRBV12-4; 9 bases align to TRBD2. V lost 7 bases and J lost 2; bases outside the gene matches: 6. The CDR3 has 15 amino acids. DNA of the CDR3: TGTGCCAGCAATGGAGGACTAGCGACCTACAATGAGCAGTTCTTC. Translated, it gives CASNGGLATYNEQFF.

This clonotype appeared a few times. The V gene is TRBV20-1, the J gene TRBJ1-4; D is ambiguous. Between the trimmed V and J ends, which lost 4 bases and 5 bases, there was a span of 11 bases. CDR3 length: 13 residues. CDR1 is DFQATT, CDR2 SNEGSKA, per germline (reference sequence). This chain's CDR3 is CSATDGSNEKLFF. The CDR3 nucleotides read TGCAGTGCTACAGACGGTTCCAATGAAAAACTGTTTTTT.

CDR3 DNA sequence: TGTGCCAGCACCTTGACTGCCACAGATACGCAGTATTTT. Residues: CASTLTATDTQYF. The rearrangement uses TRBV2 and TRBJ2-3; D is unclear. V gave up 7 bases and J gave up 2 bases, with 10 bases separating them. This CDR3 comprises 13 residues. The germline V gene has CDR1 SNHLY and CDR2 FYNNEI.

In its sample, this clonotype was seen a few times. CDR3 DNA: TGTGCCAGCAGTCCACGTAGCGGGAGCTCCTACGAGCAGTACTTC. This codes for CASSPRSGSSYEQYF. V gene TRBV28 combines with J gene TRBJ2-7; 9 bases line up with TRBD2. The junction had 5 bases not matched to a gene; V was cut back by 5 bases and J by 0 bases. This CDR3 has 15 residues. Germline V gene lookup returns CDR1 MDHEN and CDR2 SYDVKM.

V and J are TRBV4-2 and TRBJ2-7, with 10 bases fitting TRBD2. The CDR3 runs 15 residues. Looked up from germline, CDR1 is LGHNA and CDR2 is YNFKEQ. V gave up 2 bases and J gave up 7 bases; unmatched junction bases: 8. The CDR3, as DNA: TGTGCCAGCAGCCAAAGCTCTAGCGGGAGAAGGGAGCAGTACTTC. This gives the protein CASSQSSSGRREQYF.

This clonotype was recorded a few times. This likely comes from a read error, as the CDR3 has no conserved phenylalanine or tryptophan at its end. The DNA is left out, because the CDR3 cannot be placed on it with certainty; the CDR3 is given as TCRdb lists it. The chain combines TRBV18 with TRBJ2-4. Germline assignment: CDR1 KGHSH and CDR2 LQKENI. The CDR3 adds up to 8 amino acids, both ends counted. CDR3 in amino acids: CASSPTEV.

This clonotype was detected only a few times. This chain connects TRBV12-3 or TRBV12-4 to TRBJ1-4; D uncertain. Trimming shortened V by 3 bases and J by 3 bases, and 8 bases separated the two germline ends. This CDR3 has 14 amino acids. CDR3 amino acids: CASSLVLANEKLFF. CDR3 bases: TGTGCCAGCAGTTTGGTGTTGGCTAATGAAAAACTGTTTTTT.

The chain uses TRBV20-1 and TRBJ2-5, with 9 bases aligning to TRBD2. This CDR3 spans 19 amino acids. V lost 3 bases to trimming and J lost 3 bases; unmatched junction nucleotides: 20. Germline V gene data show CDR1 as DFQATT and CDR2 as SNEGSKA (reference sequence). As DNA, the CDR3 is TGCAGTGCTAGCCCGGTCGGTGTTAGCGGGAGAAGGGGAGAAGAGACCCAGTACTTC. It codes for CSASPVGVSGRRGEETQYF.

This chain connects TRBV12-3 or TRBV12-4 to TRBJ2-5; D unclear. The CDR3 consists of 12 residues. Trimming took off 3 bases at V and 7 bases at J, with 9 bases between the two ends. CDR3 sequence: CASSLYPGTQYF. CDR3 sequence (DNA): TGTGCCAGCAGTTTGTATCCGGGGACCCAGTACTTC.

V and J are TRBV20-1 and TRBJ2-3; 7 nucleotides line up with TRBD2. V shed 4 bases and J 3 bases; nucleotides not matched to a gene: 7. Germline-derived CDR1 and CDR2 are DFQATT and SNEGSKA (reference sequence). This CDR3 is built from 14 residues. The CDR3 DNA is TGCAGTGCTAATTCGGGAGGTCCGACAGATACGCAGTATTTT. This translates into CSANSGGPTDTQYF.